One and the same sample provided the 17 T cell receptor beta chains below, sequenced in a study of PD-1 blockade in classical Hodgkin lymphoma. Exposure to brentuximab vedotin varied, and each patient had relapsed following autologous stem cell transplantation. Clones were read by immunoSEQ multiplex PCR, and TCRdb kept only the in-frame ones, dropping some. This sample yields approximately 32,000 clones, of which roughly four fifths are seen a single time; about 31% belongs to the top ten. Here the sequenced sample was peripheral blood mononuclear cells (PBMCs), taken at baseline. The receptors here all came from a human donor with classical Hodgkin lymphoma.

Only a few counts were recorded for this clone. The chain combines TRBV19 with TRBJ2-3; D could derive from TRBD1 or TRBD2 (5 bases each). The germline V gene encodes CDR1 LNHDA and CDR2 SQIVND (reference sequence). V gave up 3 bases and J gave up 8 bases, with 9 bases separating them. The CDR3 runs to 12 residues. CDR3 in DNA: TGTGCCAGTAGTATCGAGGGGACTACGCAGTATTTT. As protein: CASSIEGTTQYF.

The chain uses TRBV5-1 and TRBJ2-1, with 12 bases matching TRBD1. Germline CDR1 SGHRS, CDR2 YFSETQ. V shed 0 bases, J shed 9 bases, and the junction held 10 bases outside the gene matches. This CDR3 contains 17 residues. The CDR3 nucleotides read TGCGCCAGCAGCTTGGCTGGAGGGACAGGGGGCTTGGGTGAGCAGTTCTTC. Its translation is CASSLAGGTGGLGEQFF.

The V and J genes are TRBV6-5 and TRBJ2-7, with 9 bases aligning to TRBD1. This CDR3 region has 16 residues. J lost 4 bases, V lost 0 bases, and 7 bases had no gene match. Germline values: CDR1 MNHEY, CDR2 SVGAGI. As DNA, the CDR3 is TGTGCCAGCAGTTACTCTAGGACAGGGGATGGGTACGAGCAGTACTTC. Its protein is CASSYSRTGDGYEQYF.

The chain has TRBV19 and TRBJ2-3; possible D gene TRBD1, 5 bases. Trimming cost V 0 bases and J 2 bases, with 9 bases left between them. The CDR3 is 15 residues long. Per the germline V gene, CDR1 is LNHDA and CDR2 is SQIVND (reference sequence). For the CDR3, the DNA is TGTGCCAGTAGTATAGACGACAGTAACACAGATACGCAGTATTTT. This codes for CASSIDDSNTDTQYF.

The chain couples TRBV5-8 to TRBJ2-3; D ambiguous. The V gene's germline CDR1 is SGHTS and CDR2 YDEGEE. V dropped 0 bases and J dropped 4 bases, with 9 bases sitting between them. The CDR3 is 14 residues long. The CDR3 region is CASSLVLVADTQYF. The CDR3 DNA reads TGTGCCAGCAGCTTGGTGCTAGTCGCAGATACGCAGTATTTT.

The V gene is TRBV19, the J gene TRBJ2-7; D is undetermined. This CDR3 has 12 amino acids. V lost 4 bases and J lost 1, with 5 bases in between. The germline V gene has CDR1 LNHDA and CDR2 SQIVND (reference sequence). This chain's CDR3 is CASSKGSYEQYF. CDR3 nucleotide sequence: TGTGCCAGTAGTAAAGGATCCTACGAGCAGTACTTC.

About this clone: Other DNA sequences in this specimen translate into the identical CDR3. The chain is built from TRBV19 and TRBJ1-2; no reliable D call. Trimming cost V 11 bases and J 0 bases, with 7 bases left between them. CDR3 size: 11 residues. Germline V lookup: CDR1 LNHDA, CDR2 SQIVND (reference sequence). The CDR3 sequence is CASTANYGYTF. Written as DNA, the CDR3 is TGTGCCTCAACAGCTAACTATGGCTACACCTTC.

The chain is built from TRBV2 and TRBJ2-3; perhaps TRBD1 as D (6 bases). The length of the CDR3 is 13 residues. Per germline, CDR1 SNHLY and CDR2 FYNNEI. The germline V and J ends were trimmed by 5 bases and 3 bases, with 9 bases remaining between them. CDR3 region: CASSPQGTDTQYF. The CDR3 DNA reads TGTGCCAGCAGTCCACAGGGAACAGATACGCAGTATTTT.

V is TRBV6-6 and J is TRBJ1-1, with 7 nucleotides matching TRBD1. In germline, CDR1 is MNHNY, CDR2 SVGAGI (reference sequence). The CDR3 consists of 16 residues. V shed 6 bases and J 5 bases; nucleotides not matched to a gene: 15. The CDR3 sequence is CASSRTGDGGYTEAFF. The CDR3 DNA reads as TGTGCCAGCAGCCGTACAGGGGATGGTGGTTATACTGAAGCTTTCTTT.

The CDR3 bases are TGCGCCAGCAGCCCTCAATGGGGAGAGCAGTACTTC. Translated: CASSPQWGEQYF. The gene calls are TRBV4-1 and TRBJ2-7, with D uncertain. Germline values: CDR1 MGHRA, CDR2 YSYEKL. Deletions cut 4 bases from V and 7 bases from J, with 11 bases between. This CDR3 contains 12 residues.

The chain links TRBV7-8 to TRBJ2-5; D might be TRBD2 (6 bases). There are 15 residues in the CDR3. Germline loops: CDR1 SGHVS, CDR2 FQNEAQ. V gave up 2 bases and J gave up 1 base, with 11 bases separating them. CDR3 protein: CASSLNGGIQETQYF. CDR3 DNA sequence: TGTGCCAGCAGCTTAAATGGAGGGATCCAAGAGACCCAGTACTTC.

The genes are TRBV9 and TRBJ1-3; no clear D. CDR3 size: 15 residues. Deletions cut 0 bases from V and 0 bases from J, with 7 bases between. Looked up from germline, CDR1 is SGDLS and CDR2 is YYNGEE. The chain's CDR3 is CASSVGVYSGNTIYF. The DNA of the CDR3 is TGTGCCAGCAGCGTAGGTGTCTACTCTGGAAACACCATATATTTT.

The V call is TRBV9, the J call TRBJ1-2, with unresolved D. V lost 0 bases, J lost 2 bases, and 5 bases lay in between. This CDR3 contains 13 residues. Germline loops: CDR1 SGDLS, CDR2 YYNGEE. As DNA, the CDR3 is TGTGCCAGCAGCGTAGTACAGAACTATGGCTACACCTTC. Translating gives CASSVVQNYGYTF.

In nucleotides, the CDR3 is TGTGCCAGCAGCTTAGCGTCGCCGTTATACGAGCAGTACTTC. Amino acid sequence: CASSLASPLYEQYF. The chain joins TRBV7-6 to TRBJ2-7; D is unresolved. Germline V gives CDR1 SGHVS, CDR2 FNYEAQ. The CDR3 extends over 14 amino acids. Trimming pared 0 bases from V and 4 bases from J, leaving 10 bases between. The full variable domain, its missing parts supplied by reference TRBV7-6 and TRBJ2-7, is GAGVSQSPRYKVTKRGQDVALRCDPISGHVSLYWYRQALGQGPEFLTYFNYEAQQDKSGLPNDRFSAERPEGSISTLTIQRTEQRDSAMYRCASSLASPLYEQYFGPGTRLTVT.

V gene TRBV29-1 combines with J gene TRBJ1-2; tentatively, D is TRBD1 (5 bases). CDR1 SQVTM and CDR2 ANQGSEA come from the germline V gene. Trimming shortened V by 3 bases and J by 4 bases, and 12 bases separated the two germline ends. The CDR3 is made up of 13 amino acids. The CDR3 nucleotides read TGCAGCGTTGACTTGGGGACGCCCTATGGCTACACCTTC. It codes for CSVDLGTPYGYTF.

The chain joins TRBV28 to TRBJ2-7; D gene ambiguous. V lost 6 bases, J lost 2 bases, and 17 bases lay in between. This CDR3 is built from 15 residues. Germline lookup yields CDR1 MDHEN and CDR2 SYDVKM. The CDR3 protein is CASSSPAFMAYEQYF. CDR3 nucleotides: TGTGCCAGCAGCTCCCCCGCCTTCATGGCCTACGAGCAGTACTTC.

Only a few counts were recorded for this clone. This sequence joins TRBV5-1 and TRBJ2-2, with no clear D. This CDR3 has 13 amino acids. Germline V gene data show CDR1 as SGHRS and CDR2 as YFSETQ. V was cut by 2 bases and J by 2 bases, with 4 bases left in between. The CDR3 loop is CASSFGNTGELFF. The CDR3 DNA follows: TGCGCCAGCAGCTTTGGCAACACCGGGGAGCTGTTTTTT.